The 11 T cell receptor beta chains below all came from one sample that was sequenced in a study of T cells in Graves' hyperthyroidism and ophthalmopathy. Template material for amplifying TCR beta CDR3 regions consisted of RNA transcripts. A first-round RT-PCR of the TCR CDR3 used the HTBI primer set. In TCRdb, the multiplex PCR reads were re-called with MiXCR into one record per CDR3 protein. The table has approximately 870,000 distinct CDR3 sequences, over 35% seen once. The specimen sequenced was blood. All receptors derive from a man between 18 and 29 years old with Graves' hyperthyroidism.

V is TRBV29-1 and J is TRBJ2-7; D might be TRBD2 (5 bases). Looked up from germline, CDR1 is SQVTM and CDR2 is ANQGSEA. The CDR3 length is 15 residues. V shed 5 bases and J shed 2 bases, with 19 bases lying between them. CDR3 sequence reads: CSVQPLPLDTYEQYF. The CDR3 DNA is TGCAGCGTTCAGCCCTTACCACTAGATACCTACGAGCAGTACTTC.

This clonotype occurred many times. The J gene is TRBJ2-5, the V gene TRBV29-1, with 8 bases that match TRBD1. This CDR3 is built from 15 residues. In germline, CDR1 is SQVTM, CDR2 ANQGSEA. The V and J ends lost 0 bases and 7 bases, in that order; junction bases with no gene match: 10. The CDR3 here is CSVEDPTGAYRTQYF. CDR3 DNA: TGCAGCGTTGAAGATCCGACAGGGGCTTACCGGACCCAGTACTTC.

This clonotype was counted ten times or more. The chain carries TRBV15 and TRBJ2-7; possibly TRBD1 or TRBD2 for D (7 bases each). This CDR3 is built from 14 residues. V was shortened by 3 bases and J by 7 bases, with 16 bases between the two germline ends. Germline lookup yields CDR1 LNHNV and CDR2 YYDKDF (reference sequence). CDR3 sequence reads: CATSRIDREGEQYF. The CDR3 region has the DNA TGTGCCACCAGCAGGATTGACAGGGAGGGGGAGCAGTACTTC.

In nucleotides, the CDR3 is TGTGCCAGCAGTTTAGTCCGGGGGGCGGATGGCGATGAAAAACTGTTTTTT. This translates into CASSLVRGADGDEKLFF. This chain connects TRBV12-3 or TRBV12-4 to TRBJ1-4; a weak D match, TRBD1 (6 bases). V shed 1 base and J shed 6 bases, with 18 bases lying between them. The length of the CDR3 is 17 residues.

The genes are TRBV19 and TRBJ1-1; 8 bases map to TRBD1. The length of the CDR3 is 13 residues. Germline assignment: CDR1 LNHDA and CDR2 SQIVND (reference sequence). The J segment lost 7 bases and the V segment lost 9 bases, leaving 10 bases of the junction unmatched. The CDR3 DNA is TGTGCCAGGGCCGGGACAGGAGTCTTTGAAGCTTTCTTT. Protein product: CARAGTGVFEAFF.

The chain couples TRBV19 to TRBJ1-2; TRBD1 is a possible D gene (6 bases). V shed 9 bases and J shed 5 bases, with 22 bases lying between them. The germline V gene encodes CDR1 LNHDA and CDR2 SQIVND (reference sequence). The CDR3 contains 15 residues. CDR3 residues: CASRPLGGREYGYTF. For the CDR3, the DNA is TGTGCCAGCCGACCCCTCGGGGGGCGCGAATATGGCTACACCTTC.

This clonotype turned up a few times. The chain carries TRBV7-9 and TRBJ2-7; TRBD2 aligns across 8 bases. The trim removed 3 bases at V and 5 bases at J, leaving 6 bases unmatched. CDR1 SEHNR and CDR2 FQNEAQ come from the germline V gene (reference sequence). CDR3 length: 14 residues. The CDR3 loop is CASSLSGSRHEQYF. In nucleotides, the CDR3 is TGTGCCAGCAGCTTGAGCGGGAGTCGGCACGAGCAGTACTTC.

This clonotype was seen many times. This chain joins TRBV20-1 and TRBJ1-5; no clear D. Trimming removed 1 base from V and 1 base from J, with 5 bases in between. The length of the CDR3 is 13 residues. CDR1 DFQATT and CDR2 SNEGSKA come from the germline V gene (reference sequence). The CDR3 protein is CSARATSNQPQHF. The DNA for the CDR3 is TGCAGTGCTAGAGCGACCAGCAATCAGCCCCAGCATTTT.

This clonotype was seen only once. This CDR3 is missing its conserved last phenylalanine or tryptophan, likely due to a read error. No DNA is shown, since the ends of the CDR3 on it are uncertain; the CDR3 is the one TCRdb lists. V usage is TRBV7-2 and J usage is TRBJ2-7. Germline assignment: CDR1 SGHTA and CDR2 FQGNSA. The CDR3 has 8 amino acids, counting both end residues. The CDR3 loop is CASSLENL.

This clonotype is a singleton in its sample. The chain combines TRBV25-1 with TRBJ2-7, with TRBD2 as a possible D gene (6 bases). This CDR3 has 14 amino acids. CDR1 MGHDK and CDR2 SYGVNS come from the germline V gene. V lost 7 bases, J lost 0 bases, and 13 bases lay in between. The CDR3 loop is CASKAGLSSYEQYF. In DNA, the CDR3 is TGTGCCAGCAAGGCGGGGCTGAGCTCCTACGAGCAGTACTTC.

This clonotype was seen at least ten times. This rearrangement joins TRBV10-3 to TRBJ1-1, with D possibly TRBD1 on 5 matching bases. Looked up from germline, CDR1 is ENHRY and CDR2 is SYGVKD. The CDR3 consists of 14 residues. Trimming took off 5 bases at V and 7 bases at J, with 17 bases between the two ends. The CDR3 region is CAISRDPAVLEAFF. CDR3 coding DNA: TGTGCCATCAGTAGGGACCCGGCGGTCCTTGAAGCTTTCTTT.